These 28 T cell receptor beta chains came from one sample sequenced in a study of OX40 agonist ivuxolimab in advanced cancers. The table came from immunoSEQ multiplex PCR; TCRdb's copy has only in-frame clones and leaves some out. The sample shows approximately 68,000 clones, roughly 90% of them seen only once. Sequencing was performed on CD4+ or CD8+ T cells sorted from blood, taken in a trial of the OX40 agonist ivuxolimab. These receptors all stem from an adult with an advanced solid tumor such as melanoma, head and neck, liver or kidney cancer.

The genes are TRBV19 and TRBJ2-3; possible D gene TRBD1, 5 bases. This CDR3 spans 15 amino acids. The germline V gene encodes CDR1 LNHDA and CDR2 SQIVND (reference sequence). V lost 6 bases to trimming and J lost 0 bases, with 13 bases between them. CDR3 amino acids: CASRTQGRSTDTQYF. The DNA of the CDR3 is TGTGCCAGTAGAACTCAGGGCCGAAGCACAGATACGCAGTATTTT.

This chain links TRBV6-4 with TRBJ2-2; 8 bases are shared with TRBD2. The length of the CDR3 is 15 residues. With V trimmed by 6 bases and J by 5 bases, 8 bases remained unmatched. Germline CDR1 and CDR2: MRHNA and SNTAGT. The CDR3 is CASRAGAEGTGELFF. The CDR3 coding sequence is TGTGCCAGCAGAGCGGGGGCCGAGGGAACCGGGGAGCTGTTTTTT.

This sequence joins TRBV6-5 and TRBJ2-5, with no clear D. The germline V gene encodes CDR1 MNHEY and CDR2 SVGAGI. The V end lost 6 bases, the J end lost 0 bases, and 8 bases lay between the germline ends. The CDR3 has 13 residues. CDR3 sequence: CASRPTHQETQYF. For the CDR3, the DNA is TGTGCCAGCAGGCCTACCCACCAAGAGACCCAGTACTTC.

This rearrangement joins TRBV6-5 to TRBJ1-5, with D possibly being TRBD1 (5 bases). With 0 bases removed from V and 3 bases from J, the gap between germline ends came to 9 bases. CDR1 and CDR2 from the germline V gene are MNHEY and SVGAGI. The CDR3 runs 15 residues. CDR3 region: CASSYSRQSNQPQHF. The CDR3 DNA follows: TGTGCCAGCAGTTACTCCCGACAGTCCAATCAGCCCCAGCATTTT.

V is TRBV4-1 and J is TRBJ2-7; D is ambiguous. Trimming left V 0 bases short and J 3 bases short, with 15 bases between. The V gene's germline CDR1 is MGHRA and CDR2 YSYEKL. There are 16 residues in the CDR3. DNA of the CDR3: TGCGCCAGCAGCCAAGATCCCCAGCGCCTCCTCTACGAGCAGTACTTC. Its translation: CASSQDPQRLLYEQYF.

The chain couples TRBV30 to TRBJ1-1; no reliable D call. The germline V gene encodes CDR1 GTSNPN and CDR2 SVGIG (reference sequence). CDR3 size: 13 residues. Deletions cut 2 bases from V and 0 bases from J, with 7 bases between. CDR3 DNA: TGTGCCTGGAGTATGCAGGTGAACACTGAAGCTTTCTTT. It specifies CAWSMQVNTEAFF.

This chain uses TRBV5-1 with TRBJ1-5; no clear D. The germline gives CDR1 SGHRS, CDR2 YFSETQ. The V gene lost 4 bases and the J gene lost 3 bases, with 14 bases spanning the gap. The CDR3 length is 15 residues. In nucleotides, the CDR3 is TGCGCCAGCAGCCCCTCCGGGCAGACCAATCAGCCCCAGCATTTT. Translating gives CASSPSGQTNQPQHF. Together with reference TRBV5-1 and TRBJ1-5, the CDR3 gives the full variable domain: KAGVTQTPRYLIKTRGQQVTLSCSPISGHRSVSWYQQTPGQGLQFLFEYFSETQRNKGNFPGRFSGRQFSNSRSEMNVSTLELGDSALYLCASSPSGQTNQPQHFGDGTRLSIL.

The chain combines TRBV18 with TRBJ2-1, with a weak D call TRBD2 (6 bases). V gave up 3 bases and J gave up 10 bases, with 19 bases separating them. This CDR3 has 15 amino acids. Germline loops: CDR1 KGHSH, CDR2 LQKENI. DNA for the CDR3: TGTGCCAGCTCACCTTCGCAGCGGGTCGGAGGGGAGCAGTTCTTC. It is translated as CASSPSQRVGGEQFF.

This clone was seen just once. V and J are TRBV5-1 and TRBJ1-4; no reliable D call. There are 13 residues in the CDR3. Germline V CDR1 and CDR2: SGHRS, YFSETQ. Trimming left V 5 bases short and J 8 bases short, with 13 bases between. The CDR3 DNA sequence: TGCGCCAGCAGTGACTCGGCGTACGAAAAACTGTTTTTT. Translation: CASSDSAYEKLFF.

The J gene is TRBJ1-1, the V gene TRBV15; weak D call: TRBD1 (6 bases). The CDR3 length is 14 residues. V was trimmed by 1 base and J by 5 bases, leaving 11 bases between them. Per germline, CDR1 LNHNV and CDR2 YYDKDF (reference sequence). DNA for the CDR3: TGTGCCACCAGCAGAGTACAGGGTTGGACTGAAGCTTTCTTT. It is translated as CATSRVQGWTEAFF.

The chain has TRBV27 and TRBJ1-5; D is undetermined. Trimming cost V 5 bases and J 0 bases, with 11 bases left between them. CDR1 MNHEY and CDR2 SMNVEV come from the germline V gene (reference sequence). The length of the CDR3 is 15 residues. CDR3 sequence reads: CASSLGRNSNQPQHF. The DNA for the CDR3 is TGTGCCAGCAGTCTTGGGAGAAATAGCAATCAGCCCCAGCATTTT.

The chain recombines TRBV7-2 with TRBJ2-5, with D tentatively TRBD2 (5 bases). Deletions cut 3 bases from V and 2 bases from J, with 13 bases between. The germline V gene encodes CDR1 SGHTA and CDR2 FQGNSA. The CDR3 consists of 15 residues. Here the CDR3 DNA reads TGTGCCAGCAGCTTCAATCCGGGATCACAAGAGACCCAGTACTTC. It codes for CASSFNPGSQETQYF.

This clone appeared a single time. The chain employs TRBV10-3 and TRBJ1-5; 8 bases line up with TRBD1. This CDR3 spans 16 amino acids. The germline CDR1 and CDR2 sequences are ENHRY and SYGVKD. The V segment lost 2 bases and the J segment 4 bases; nucleotides outside the gene matches: 7. The DNA for the CDR3 is TGTGCCATCAGTGAGGCAGGGGGCAACAATAATCAGCCCCAGCATTTT. It yields the protein CAISEAGGNNNQPQHF.

With respect to this clone: One end of the junction does not line up with germline, which may come from a read error. J is TRBJ2-5 and V is TRBV7-7; 10 bases agree with TRBD1. This CDR3 is 20 amino acids long. Germline V gene lookup returns CDR1 SSHAT and CDR2 FNYEAQ (reference sequence). DNA for the CDR3: TGTGCTAGCAGCTTAGCTCCGGGACAGGGGTTCCCGGGCACACAAGAGACCCAGTACTTC. This codes for CASSLAPGQGFPGTQETQYF.

The chain uses TRBV18 and TRBJ1-1; no firm D call. The V gene lost 4 bases and the J gene lost 0 bases, with 6 bases spanning the gap. Germline CDR1 KGHSH, CDR2 LQKENI. The CDR3 runs to 13 residues. Written as DNA, the CDR3 is TGTGCCAGCTCACAGGGAATGAACACTGAAGCTTTCTTT. It translates to CASSQGMNTEAFF.

The chain joins TRBV10-2 to TRBJ1-1; possibly TRBD1 for D (6 bases). The CDR3 totals 13 residues. Between the trimmed V and J ends, which lost 5 bases and 5 bases, there was a span of 12 bases. Germline lookup yields CDR1 WSHSY and CDR2 SAAADI. CDR3: CASSRTDNTEAFF. DNA for the CDR3: TGCGCCAGCAGTAGGACAGACAATACTGAAGCTTTCTTT.

The chain employs TRBV5-4 and TRBJ2-5; D call uncertain. The CDR3 totals 11 residues. V was pared by 0 bases and J by 3 bases, with 0 bases between. Germline V CDR1 and CDR2: SGHNT, YYREEE (reference sequence). CDR3 in DNA: TGTGCCAGCAGCTTGGAAGAGACCCAGTACTTC. As protein: CASSLEETQYF.

The rearrangement links TRBV5-1 to TRBJ2-7; D is unclear. Germline V lookup: CDR1 SGHRS, CDR2 YFSETQ. This CDR3 contains 14 residues. Trimming stripped 4 bases from V and 3 bases from J, with 14 bases between. CDR3 loop: CASSINSVYYEQYF. As DNA, the CDR3 is TGCGCCAGCAGCATTAATTCGGTTTACTACGAGCAGTACTTC.

This clone was recorded only once. The genes are TRBV9 and TRBJ1-2; D may be TRBD1 (6 bases). Trimming stripped 0 bases from V and 2 bases from J, with 8 bases between. The germline gives CDR1 SGDLS, CDR2 YYNGEE. The CDR3 covers 14 residues. CDR3 bases: TGTGCCAGCAGCGTAGCTACAGGGAACTATGGCTACACCTTC. Protein product: CASSVATGNYGYTF.

J is TRBJ1-5 and V is TRBV6-1; 7 bases fit TRBD1. Germline-derived CDR1 and CDR2 are MNHNS and SASEGT. With 5 bases clipped from V and 4 bases from J, the junction kept 5 bases outside the gene matches. The CDR3 extends over 14 amino acids. This chain's CDR3 is CASSWTGENQPQHF. CDR3 DNA: TGTGCCAGCAGTTGGACAGGAGAAAATCAGCCCCAGCATTTT.

This clone appeared a few times. The chain has TRBV6-6 and TRBJ1-1; D unclear. The CDR3 is 13 amino acids. Per germline, CDR1 MNHNY and CDR2 SVGAGI (reference sequence). V was clipped by 0 bases and J by 0 bases, with 2 bases between them. CDR3 coding DNA: TGTGCCAGCAGTTACTCGGTGAACACTGAAGCTTTCTTT. Its translation is CASSYSVNTEAFF.

The chain couples TRBV5-1 to TRBJ2-3; 11 bases are a match to TRBD2. The ends lost 4 bases at V and 2 bases at J; junction bases unmatched: 15. Germline loops: CDR1 SGHRS, CDR2 YFSETQ. CDR3 length: 19 amino acids. In nucleotides, the CDR3 is TGCGCCAGCAGCCCAAACCTAGCGGGAGGCACGCATGACACAGATACGCAGTATTTT. It is translated as CASSPNLAGGTHDTDTQYF. Full variable domain (missing parts from reference TRBV5-1 and TRBJ2-3): KAGVTQTPRYLIKTRGQQVTLSCSPISGHRSVSWYQQTPGQGLQFLFEYFSETQRNKGNFPGRFSGRQFSNSRSEMNVSTLELGDSALYLCASSPNLAGGTHDTDTQYFGPGTRLTVL.

The chain carries TRBV5-1 and TRBJ1-1, with D uncertain. The CDR3 has 15 amino acids. The V end lost 4 bases, the J end lost 0 bases, and 13 bases lay between the germline ends. The germline gives CDR1 SGHRS, CDR2 YFSETQ. The CDR3, as DNA: TGCGCCAGCAGCGGCAAGGGCGTAGTGAACACTGAAGCTTTCTTT. This gives the protein CASSGKGVVNTEAFF.

The chain carries TRBV5-1 and TRBJ2-1, with 8 bases lining up with TRBD2. Trimming took 0 bases from V and 8 from J; bases not matched to a gene: 4. This CDR3 is built from 14 residues. The germline V gene encodes CDR1 SGHRS and CDR2 YFSETQ. CDR3 nucleotide sequence: TGCGCCAGCAGCTTGGGCGGGGGGTTACATGAGCAGTTCTTC. Translation: CASSLGGGLHEQFF.

This clone has more than one count but fewer than ten. This chain links TRBV30 with TRBJ1-2, with no clear D. This CDR3 has 10 amino acids. The germline V gene has CDR1 GTSNPN and CDR2 SVGIG (reference sequence). V was trimmed by 1 base and J by 6 bases, leaving 3 bases between them. DNA of the CDR3: TGTGCCTGGAGTGACAATGGCTACACCTTC. Amino acid sequence: CAWSDNGYTF.

This chain's CDR3 is CASSKAAGANVLTF. The DNA of the CDR3 is TGTGCCAGTAGTAAGGCAGCTGGGGCCAACGTCCTGACTTTC. The rearrangement joins TRBV19 to TRBJ2-6; D call uncertain. The CDR3 sequence is 14 residues long. V gave up 4 bases and J gave up 2 bases, with 6 bases separating them. Germline loops: CDR1 LNHDA, CDR2 SQIVND (reference sequence).

The chain uses TRBV6-5 and TRBJ1-4; D is uncertain. This CDR3 is 14 amino acids long. The germline V and J ends were trimmed by 2 bases and 4 bases, with 8 bases remaining between them. The germline V gene encodes CDR1 MNHEY and CDR2 SVGAGI. CDR3 nucleotide sequence: TGTGCCAGCAGTTACAGTTACCGTAATGAAAAACTGTTTTTT. Translated, it gives CASSYSYRNEKLFF.

The chain couples TRBV10-3 to TRBJ2-7; 8 nucleotides align to TRBD2. Germline loops: CDR1 ENHRY, CDR2 SYGVKD. V shed 6 bases, J shed 5 bases, and the junction held 12 bases outside the gene matches. The CDR3 loop spans 15 amino acids. CDR3 protein: CAISSGLATEDEQYF. CDR3 nucleotides: TGTGCCATCAGCTCCGGACTAGCAACGGAGGACGAGCAGTACTTC.